These T cell receptor beta chains were read from a single sample in a study of response to subunit inactivated influenza vaccine. TCRdb recomputed calls from the RT-PCR reads with MiXCR, one row per CDR3 protein. The sample records 300,000 to 350,000 distinct CDR3 sequences, about 20% being singletons. Specimen: PBMCs from blood, collected less than 22 months after vaccination. The receptors were sampled from a man between 50 and 75 years old who received an inactivated influenza vaccine. Both conserved end residues are part of each CDR3. The order of the fields is CDR3 length, D gene, clone size, V gene, J gene, CDR3 protein, CDR3 DNA. D genes are given only for firm matches. The listing skips clone size in some rows; elsewhere it reads once, few, many or a size class.

CDR3 length: 14; D gene: -; clone size: few; V gene: TRBV7-9; J gene: TRBJ1-1; CDR3 protein: CASSFGGANTEAFF; CDR3 DNA: TGTGCCAGCAGCTTTGGGGGCGCGAACACTGAAGCTTTCTTT
CDR3 length: 15; D gene: -; clone size: -; V gene: TRBV12-3/TRBV12-4; J gene: TRBJ2-3; CDR3 protein: CASSSQGHGTDTQYF; CDR3 DNA: TGTGCCAGCAGTTCCCAGGGGCACGGCACAGATACGCAGTATTTT
CDR3 length: 11; D gene: -; clone size: few; V gene: TRBV29-1; J gene: TRBJ1-1; CDR3 protein: CSVVKNTEAFF; CDR3 DNA: TGCAGCGTTGTGAAGAACACTGAAGCTTTCTTT
CDR3 length: 17; D gene: TRBD2; clone size: -; V gene: TRBV7-6; J gene: TRBJ2-2; CDR3 protein: CASSLMAAGGPSGELFF; CDR3 DNA: TGTGCCAGCAGCTTAATGGCGGCGGGAGGGCCAAGCGGGGAGCTGTTTTTT
CDR3 length: 16; D gene: -; clone size: few; V gene: TRBV14; J gene: TRBJ1-4; CDR3 protein: CASSRWIGRLNEKLFF; CDR3 DNA: TGTGCCAGCAGCCGATGGATCGGACGGCTGAATGAAAAACTGTTTTTT
CDR3 length: 14; D gene: -; clone size: many; V gene: TRBV11-2; J gene: TRBJ1-1; CDR3 protein: CASSWGPSDTEAFF; CDR3 DNA: TGTGCCAGCAGCTGGGGCCCCTCTGACACTGAAGCTTTCTTT
CDR3 length: 15; D gene: -; clone size: few; V gene: TRBV12-3/TRBV12-4; J gene: TRBJ1-4; CDR3 protein: CASSHSTTTNEKLFF; CDR3 DNA: TGTGCCAGCAGTCATTCCACTACAACTAATGAAAAACTGTTTTTT
CDR3 length: 16; D gene: -; clone size: -; V gene: TRBV11-2; J gene: TRBJ2-3; CDR3 protein: CASSLVGAETKGTQYF; CDR3 DNA: TGTGCCAGCAGCTTAGTCGGAGCCGAGACGAAGGGCACGCAGTATTTT
CDR3 length: 13; D gene: -; clone size: -; V gene: TRBV29-1; J gene: TRBJ2-3; CDR3 protein: CSVVRTFTDTQYF; CDR3 DNA: TGCAGCGTTGTTCGGACTTTCACAGATACGCAGTATTTT
CDR3 length: 13; D gene: -; clone size: many; V gene: TRBV2; J gene: TRBJ1-5; CDR3 protein: CASSGEGTQPQHF; CDR3 DNA: TGTGCCAGCAGTGGGGAAGGAACTCAGCCCCAGCATTTT
CDR3 length: 15; D gene: -; clone size: few; V gene: TRBV6-1; J gene: TRBJ2-7; CDR3 protein: CASSFGLSSSYEQYF; CDR3 DNA: TGTGCCAGCAGCTTCGGACTATCGAGCTCCTACGAGCAGTACTTC
CDR3 length: 11; D gene: -; clone size: few; V gene: TRBV6-4; J gene: TRBJ2-1; CDR3 protein: CASSDGGEQFF; CDR3 DNA: TGTGCCAGCAGTGACGGGGGGGAGCAGTTCTTC
CDR3 length: 16; D gene: -; clone size: -; V gene: TRBV7-2; J gene: TRBJ2-3; CDR3 protein: CASSYTIRSGTDTQYF; CDR3 DNA: TGTGCCAGCAGCTACACTATTCGAAGTGGGACAGATACGCAGTATTTT
CDR3 length: 15; D gene: TRBD2; clone size: -; V gene: TRBV4-2; J gene: TRBJ2-1; CDR3 protein: CASSQILAENNEQFF; CDR3 DNA: TGTGCCAGCAGCCAAATACTAGCGGAAAACAATGAGCAGTTCTTC
CDR3 length: 17; D gene: -; clone size: -; V gene: TRBV6-2/TRBV6-3; J gene: TRBJ1-5; CDR3 protein: CASSLGPQGHSNQPQHF; CDR3 DNA: TGTGCCAGCAGCCTCGGACCACAGGGACATAGCAATCAGCCCCAGCATTTT
CDR3 length: 13; D gene: -; clone size: -; V gene: TRBV5-6; J gene: TRBJ2-5; CDR3 protein: CASGGQNQETQYF; CDR3 DNA: TGTGCCAGCGGCGGACAGAACCAAGAGACCCAGTACTTC
CDR3 length: 14; D gene: -; clone size: few; V gene: TRBV24-1; J gene: TRBJ2-2; CDR3 protein: CATSDTAGAGELFF; CDR3 DNA: TGTGCCACCAGTGATACCGCAGGGGCCGGGGAGCTGTTTTTT
CDR3 length: 14; D gene: -; clone size: many; V gene: TRBV7-9; J gene: TRBJ1-2; CDR3 protein: CASSSNQAFYGYTF; CDR3 DNA: TGTGCCAGCAGCTCTAACCAGGCATTCTATGGCTACACCTTC
CDR3 length: 16; D gene: -; clone size: -; V gene: TRBV6-5; J gene: TRBJ2-1; CDR3 protein: CASSYSPVGTYNEQFF; CDR3 DNA: TGTGCCAGCAGTTACTCCCCGGTCGGGACCTACAATGAGCAGTTCTTC
CDR3 length: 16; D gene: TRBD2; clone size: few; V gene: TRBV28; J gene: TRBJ2-1; CDR3 protein: CASTRLAGGPNNEQFF; CDR3 DNA: TGTGCCAGCACCAGACTAGCGGGGGGGCCTAACAATGAGCAGTTCTTC
CDR3 length: 16; D gene: TRBD1; clone size: -; V gene: TRBV2; J gene: TRBJ2-2; CDR3 protein: CASSDLGDSYTGELFF; CDR3 DNA: TGTGCCAGCAGTGATTTGGGGGACAGCTACACCGGGGAGCTGTTTTTT
CDR3 length: 15; D gene: TRBD1; clone size: few; V gene: TRBV7-2; J gene: TRBJ1-1; CDR3 protein: CASSYRGQRNTEAFF; CDR3 DNA: TGTGCCAGCAGCTACCGGGGACAGAGAAACACTGAAGCTTTCTTT
CDR3 length: 15; D gene: -; clone size: many; V gene: TRBV4-2; J gene: TRBJ1-4; CDR3 protein: CASSQWSEPYEKLFF; CDR3 DNA: TGTGCCAGCAGCCAATGGTCTGAACCCTATGAAAAACTGTTTTTT
CDR3 length: 15; D gene: TRBD1; clone size: many; V gene: TRBV5-1; J gene: TRBJ1-4; CDR3 protein: CASSLAGGREEKLFF; CDR3 DNA: TGCGCCAGCAGCTTGGCAGGGGGGCGCGAGGAAAAACTGTTTTTT
CDR3 length: 16; D gene: TRBD2; clone size: many; V gene: TRBV12-3/TRBV12-4; J gene: TRBJ2-6; CDR3 protein: CASSHPTSAGANVLTF; CDR3 DNA: TGTGCCAGCAGTCACCCCACTAGCGCTGGGGCCAACGTCCTGACTTTC
CDR3 length: 15; D gene: -; clone size: few; V gene: TRBV11-1; J gene: TRBJ1-3; CDR3 protein: CASSLAVASGNTIYF; CDR3 DNA: TGTGCCAGCAGCTTAGCGGTGGCCTCTGGAAACACCATATATTTT